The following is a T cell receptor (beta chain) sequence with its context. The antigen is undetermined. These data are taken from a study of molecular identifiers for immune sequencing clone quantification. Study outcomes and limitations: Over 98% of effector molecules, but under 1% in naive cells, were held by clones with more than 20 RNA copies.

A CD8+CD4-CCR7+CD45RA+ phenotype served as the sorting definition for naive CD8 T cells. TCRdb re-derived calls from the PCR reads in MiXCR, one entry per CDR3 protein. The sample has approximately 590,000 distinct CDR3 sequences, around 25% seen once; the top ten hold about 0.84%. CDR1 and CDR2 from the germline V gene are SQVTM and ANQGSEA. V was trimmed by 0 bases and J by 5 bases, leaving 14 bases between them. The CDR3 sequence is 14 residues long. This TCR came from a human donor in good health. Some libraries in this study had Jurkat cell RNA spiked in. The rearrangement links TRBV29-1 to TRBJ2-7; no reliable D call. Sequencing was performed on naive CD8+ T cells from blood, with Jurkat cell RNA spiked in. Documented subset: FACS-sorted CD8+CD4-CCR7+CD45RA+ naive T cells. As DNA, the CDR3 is TGCAGCGTTGAAGATCAGCGAGTGGGAAACGAGCAGTACTTC. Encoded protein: CSVEDQRVGNEQYF.